These 5 T cell receptor beta chains share one sample of origin, sequenced in a study of blood T cell repertoires in COVID-19. The repertoire was sequenced with immunoSEQ multiplex PCR; TCRdb's copy has only in-frame clones and lacks some. The sample lists under 55,000 clones, under 95% occurring once. Sequencing was carried out using peripheral blood. The receptors shown here come from a human donor in a cohort sampled during active COVID-19.

J is TRBJ2-2 and V is TRBV5-6, with 8 bases fitting TRBD2. Germline values: CDR1 SGHDT, CDR2 YYEEEE. The CDR3 runs to 16 residues. Trimming took 2 bases from V and 3 from J; bases not matched to a gene: 6. The CDR3 nucleotides read TGTGCCAGCAGCTTTGCCCGGGGGGGTTACACCGGGGAGCTGTTTTTT. Amino acids: CASSFARGGYTGELFF. The complete variable domain, with remaining parts taken from reference TRBV5-6 and TRBJ2-2, reads DAGVTQSPTHLIKTRGQQVTLRCSPKSGHDTVSWYQQALGQGPQFIFQYYEEEERQRGNFPDRFSGHQFPNYSSELNVNALLLGDSALYLCASSFARGGYTGELFFGEGSRLTVL.

The chain uses TRBV2 and TRBJ1-4; D not certain. Trimming cost V 4 bases and J 3 bases, with 15 bases left between them. Germline CDR1 and CDR2: SNHLY and FYNNEI. The length of the CDR3 is 16 residues. CDR3 region: CASSGPQTAANEKLFF. For the CDR3, the DNA is TGTGCCAGCAGTGGCCCTCAGACGGCGGCTAATGAAAAACTGTTTTTT.

This clone is a singleton in its sample. V and J are TRBV29-1 and TRBJ2-7; the match to TRBD1 covers 7 bases. This CDR3 comprises 14 residues. The junction had 14 bases not matched to a gene; V was cut back by 6 bases and J by 6 bases. Germline lookup yields CDR1 SQVTM and CDR2 ANQGSEA. CDR3 sequence: CSVDSKVGTAEQYF. The DNA of the CDR3 is TGCAGCGTCGACAGTAAAGTAGGGACAGCCGAGCAGTACTTC.

This clone showed up just a few times. This chain connects TRBV30 to TRBJ2-3, with 11 bases fitting TRBD1. CDR3 length: 14 amino acids. CDR1 is GTSNPN, CDR2 SVGIG, per germline (reference sequence). The trim removed 5 bases at V and 8 bases at J, leaving 9 bases unmatched. The CDR3 loop reads CAWGMGTGGTTQYF. The CDR3 DNA reads TGTGCCTGGGGGATGGGGACAGGGGGGACTACGCAGTATTTT.

This rearrangement joins TRBV5-5 to TRBJ1-4; D not certain. The CDR3 consists of 13 residues. Trimming shortened V by 2 bases and J by 3 bases, and 5 bases separated the two germline ends. CDR1 is SGHKS, CDR2 YYEKEE, per germline (reference sequence). CDR3 region: CASSFQANEKLFF. CDR3 coding DNA: TGTGCCAGCAGCTTCCAGGCTAATGAAAAACTGTTTTTT.